Shown below are 21 T cell receptor beta chains from a single sample sequenced in a study of T cell responses to AZD1222 COVID-19 vaccine. Some clones are missing from TCRdb's copy, which holds only in-frame ones; the method was immunoSEQ multiplex PCR. The table lists 170,000 or so clones, 90% of them singletons. The sample consisted of peripheral blood, taken on day 0 of AZD1222 vaccination. The source of these receptors is an adult in good health.

The chain uses TRBV5-4 and TRBJ2-3, with 7 bases aligning to TRBD2. The germline V gene has CDR1 SGHNT and CDR2 YYREEE (reference sequence). This CDR3 is 14 amino acids long. The junction had 4 bases not matched to a gene; V was cut back by 2 bases and J by 4 bases. CDR3 amino acids: CASSFGGNPDTQYF. The CDR3 nucleotides are TGTGCCAGCAGCTTCGGGGGGAACCCAGATACGCAGTATTTT.

DNA of the CDR3: TGTGCCAGTATGCGACTCCAATCCAATCAGCCCCAGCATTTT. This gives the protein CASMRLQSNQPQHF. The genes are TRBV19 and TRBJ1-5, with D hard to call. CDR1 is LNHDA and CDR2 is SQIVND in the germline V gene (reference sequence). Trimming left V 7 bases short and J 3 bases short, with 13 bases between. The CDR3 loop spans 14 amino acids.

V is TRBV28 and J is TRBJ1-2; TRBD1 might be the D (5 bases). The length of the CDR3 is 13 residues. The germline V gene has CDR1 MDHEN and CDR2 SYDVKM. Trimming stripped 3 bases from V and 8 bases from J, with 13 bases between. The CDR3 loop is CASSLKGLGGYTF. Written as DNA, the CDR3 is TGTGCCAGCAGTTTGAAGGGGCTCGGGGGCTACACCTTC.

The chain couples TRBV9 to TRBJ2-7, with D tentatively TRBD2 (5 bases). Per germline, CDR1 SGDLS and CDR2 YYNGEE. V dropped 2 bases and J dropped 5 bases, with 11 bases sitting between them. The CDR3 is 13 amino acids. The CDR3 spells CASSVGVVDEQYF. In DNA, the CDR3 is TGTGCCAGCAGCGTCGGGGTAGTAGACGAGCAGTACTTC.

This clone was seen a single time. The chain combines TRBV2 with TRBJ1-4; D not resolved. The length of the CDR3 is 16 residues. CDR1 is SNHLY, CDR2 FYNNEI, per germline. The V end lost 1 base, the J end lost 1 base, and 10 bases lay between the germline ends. The CDR3 here is CASSEEAAGTNEKLFF. The DNA for the CDR3 is TGTGCCAGCAGTGAAGAGGCTGCCGGAACTAATGAAAAACTGTTTTTT. Full variable domain (rest looked up from reference TRBV2 and TRBJ1-4): EPEVTQTPSHQVTQMGQEVILRCVPISNHLYFYWYRQILGQKVEFLVSFYNNEISEKSEIFDDQFSVERPDGSNFTLKIRSTKLEDSAMYFCASSEEAAGTNEKLFFGSGTQLSVL.

The chain combines TRBV12-3 or TRBV12-4 with TRBJ2-7; D is unresolved. V was clipped by 6 bases and J by 6 bases, with 12 bases between them. The CDR3 extends over 12 amino acids. This CDR3 is CASSNGPREQYF. Here the CDR3 DNA reads TGTGCCAGCAGCAACGGCCCCCGCGAGCAGTACTTC.

Only a few counts were recorded for this clone. The V call is TRBV27, the J call TRBJ2-3, with D possibly being TRBD2 (6 bases). This CDR3 has 15 amino acids. Germline loops: CDR1 MNHEY, CDR2 SMNVEV (reference sequence). V was pared by 4 bases and J by 2 bases, with 13 bases between. CDR3 in amino acids: CASSSVGGTTDTQYF. In nucleotides, the CDR3 is TGTGCCAGCAGTTCAGTCGGCGGGACCACAGATACGCAGTATTTT.

This chain links TRBV18 with TRBJ2-5; 10 bases are a match to TRBD1. Germline V gene sequence: CDR1 KGHSH, CDR2 LQKENI. The CDR3 spans 15 residues. The V gene end was trimmed by 0 bases and the J gene end by 3 bases; junction bases not matched to a gene: 1. In DNA form, the CDR3 reads TGTGCCAGCTCACCACCGGGGACAGGGGAAGAGACCCAGTACTTC. It encodes CASSPPGTGEETQYF.

J is TRBJ2-7 and V is TRBV27, with 7 bases aligning to TRBD2. Looked up from germline, CDR1 is MNHEY and CDR2 is SMNVEV (reference sequence). V was pared by 4 bases and J by 1 base, with 7 bases of the junction left unmatched. This CDR3 spans 15 amino acids. The CDR3 reads CASSWGGDGSYEQYF. The CDR3 nucleotides are TGTGCCAGCAGTTGGGGGGGGGACGGATCCTACGAGCAGTACTTC.

This chain joins TRBV6-1 and TRBJ1-2, with 9 bases fitting TRBD1. Germline V gene lookup returns CDR1 MNHNS and CDR2 SASEGT. This CDR3 is 18 amino acids long. The V segment lost 2 bases and the J segment 2 bases; nucleotides outside the gene matches: 12. The CDR3 sequence is CASSEWGEPGQGNYGYTF. CDR3 in DNA: TGTGCCAGCAGTGAATGGGGGGAACCGGGACAGGGAAACTATGGCTACACCTTC.

The V call is TRBV27, the J call TRBJ1-4; 7 bases agree with TRBD1. CDR1 is MNHEY and CDR2 is SMNVEV in the germline V gene (reference sequence). The CDR3 contains 16 residues. The J segment lost 3 bases and the V segment lost 3 bases, leaving 7 bases of the junction unmatched. The CDR3 reads CASSFRATGANEKLFF. CDR3 DNA sequence: TGTGCCAGCAGTTTTAGGGCTACAGGGGCTAATGAAAAACTGTTTTTT.

The V gene is TRBV5-1, the J gene TRBJ1-4; 7 bases agree with TRBD1. V shed 3 bases, J shed 3 bases, and the junction held 5 bases outside the gene matches. The germline gives CDR1 SGHRS, CDR2 YFSETQ. This CDR3 is built from 15 residues. CDR3 nucleotide sequence: TGCGCCAGCAGCTCGACAGGGTCCTCTAATGAAAAACTGTTTTTT. Encoded protein: CASSSTGSSNEKLFF.

This chain links TRBV9 with TRBJ1-3, with D perhaps matching TRBD1 (5 bases). The V end lost 4 bases, the J end lost 4 bases, and 12 bases lay between the germline ends. The CDR3 is made up of 14 amino acids. Per the germline V gene, CDR1 is SGDLS and CDR2 is YYNGEE. In DNA form, the CDR3 reads TGTGCCAGCAGCCAGACAGTCTCCGGAAACACCATATATTTT. It codes for CASSQTVSGNTIYF. Based on the CDR3 plus reference TRBV9 and TRBJ1-3, the full variable domain is DSGVTQTPKHLITATGQRVTLRCSPRSGDLSVYWYQQSLDQGLQFLIQYYNGEERAKGNILERFSAQQFPDLHSELNLSSLELGDSALYFCASSQTVSGNTIYFGEGSWLTVV.

The V gene is TRBV19, the J gene TRBJ1-5, with D possibly being TRBD1 (5 bases). The CDR3 spans 15 residues. The germline CDR1 and CDR2 sequences are LNHDA and SQIVND (reference sequence). V dropped 4 bases and J dropped 6 bases, with 16 bases sitting between them. The CDR3 DNA follows: TGTGCCAGTAGTACCCGAGGAGGCCAGGGTCAGCCCCAGCATTTT. As protein: CASSTRGGQGQPQHF.

The V call is TRBV5-1, the J call TRBJ2-5; TRBD1 might be the D (5 bases). From germline, CDR1 is SGHRS and CDR2 YFSETQ. CDR3 length: 12 residues. Trimming left V 5 bases short and J 10 bases short, with 15 bases between. In DNA, the CDR3 is TGCGCCAGCAGAAGGGGCCCGGGCGACCAGTACTTC. It yields the protein CASRRGPGDQYF.

The chain combines TRBV15 with TRBJ1-3; D is ambiguous. Looked up from germline, CDR1 is LNHNV and CDR2 is YYDKDF (reference sequence). This CDR3 spans 16 amino acids. V was shortened by 0 bases and J by 0 bases, with 9 bases between the two germline ends. CDR3 residues: CATSRERRDSGNTIYF. In nucleotides, the CDR3 is TGTGCCACCAGCAGAGAGAGGCGAGACTCTGGAAACACCATATATTTT.

V is TRBV9 and J is TRBJ1-1; maybe TRBD1 (5 bases). CDR1 and CDR2 from the germline V gene are SGDLS and YYNGEE. The V and J ends lost 2 bases and 6 bases respectively, with 14 bases between them. This CDR3 is 14 amino acids long. CDR3 in DNA: TGTGCCAGCAGCGTGACCACCCAGGGTTCTGAAGCTTTCTTT. It codes for CASSVTTQGSEAFF.

This clone has just one count. The chain is built from TRBV28 and TRBJ1-4; D unresolved. The germline V gene encodes CDR1 MDHEN and CDR2 SYDVKM. The length of the CDR3 is 14 residues. V lost 2 bases and J 5 bases, leaving 9 bases between the germline ends. DNA for the CDR3: TGTGCCAGCAGTTTAGTGGCGGAGAATGAAAAACTGTTTTTT. Translated, it gives CASSLVAENEKLFF.

V gene TRBV4-3 combines with J gene TRBJ2-2, with D unresolved. The V end was cut by 2 bases, the J end by 2 bases, with 6 bases between. The CDR3 consists of 14 residues. Germline CDR1 LGHNA, CDR2 YSLEER. The CDR3 bases are TGCGCCAGCAGCCAAACACAAAACACCGGGGAGCTGTTTTTT. Its protein is CASSQTQNTGELFF.

This rearrangement joins TRBV11-1 to TRBJ2-1; D uncertain. This CDR3 is 14 amino acids long. Looked up from germline, CDR1 is SGHAT and CDR2 is FQDESV (reference sequence). V lost 5 bases to trimming and J lost 4 bases, with 12 bases between them. The CDR3 DNA reads as TGTGCCAGCAGCCTACCCGGACGATACAATGAGCAGTTCTTC. Its protein is CASSLPGRYNEQFF.

The rearrangement uses TRBV2 and TRBJ2-3, with TRBD2 matching over 10 bases. The length of the CDR3 is 14 residues. Germline trimming cut 4 bases from V and 9 bases from J; bases unmatched to any gene: 7. Germline V CDR1 and CDR2: SNHLY, FYNNEI. CDR3 coding DNA: TGTGCCAGCAGTGGTTCTAGCGGGGGTGACACGCAGTATTTT. Translation: CASSGSSGGDTQYF.